Listed below are T cell receptor beta chains from one sample, sequenced in a study of technical replicates of blood from a handful of donors. TCRdb's table, derived via immunoSEQ multiplex PCR, lists solely in-frame clones and lacks some. Of some 89,000 clones in the sample, around 96% were seen once. The sample consisted of T cells isolated from PBMCs. The origin of the receptors is a human donor in good health. The CDR3 runs from the conserved cysteine through the conserved F or W. The D gene is left open where the match is weak.

v_call,d_call,j_call,cdr3_nt,cdr3_aa
TRBV5-1,TRBD2,TRBJ2-7,TGCGCCAGCACCTACCAACTAGCGGGCCCATCCTACGAGCAGTACTTC,CASTYQLAGPSYEQYF
TRBV7-3,TRBD1,TRBJ1-2,TGTGCCAGCAGCCAACGGGACAGCCATGGCTACACCTTC,CASSQRDSHGYTF
TRBV28,.,TRBJ2-3,TGTGCCAGCAGTTCAGGGGAAAGCACAGATACGCAGTATTTT,CASSSGESTDTQYF
TRBV2,TRBD2,TRBJ2-2,TGTGCCAGCAGGCCCGGACTAGCGGGAATTGTCGGGGAGCTGTTTTTT,CASRPGLAGIVGELFF
TRBV2,.,TRBJ1-1,TGTGCCAGCGTTGGGCAGGTTATGAACACTGAAGCTTTCTTT,CASVGQVMNTEAFF
TRBV19,.,TRBJ1-1,TGTGCCAGTAGTATAGAGGCAGCGCTTAACACTGAAGCTTTCTTT,CASSIEAALNTEAFF
TRBV19,TRBD1,TRBJ1-1,TGTGCCAGTACCGGGACAGGGGCTGTAAACACTGAAGCTTTCTTT,CASTGTGAVNTEAFF
TRBV19,TRBD1,TRBJ1-4,TGTGCCAGTAGCTTAGACAGGGCAGTAAATGAAAAACTGTTTTTT,CASSLDRAVNEKLFF
TRBV29-1,.,TRBJ1-1,TGCAGCGTTGAGGAGGGGATAAAGACTGAAGCTTTCTTT,CSVEEGIKTEAFF
TRBV29-1,TRBD1,TRBJ2-7,TGCAGCGTTAGTTTGGGACAGACGAGCTCCTACGAGCAGTACTTC,CSVSLGQTSSYEQYF
TRBV23-1,.,TRBJ1-1,TGCGCCAGCAGTCAATCATCGCAGATCGCTGATAACACTGAAGCTTTCTTT,CASSQSSQIADNTEAFF
TRBV6-1,.,TRBJ2-1,TGTGCCAGCAGAGAACTGAGGGATGAGCAGTTCTTC,CASRELRDEQFF
TRBV6-5,.,TRBJ2-1,TGTGCCAGCAGTTATCAGGGTGAGCAGTTCTTC,CASSYQGEQFF
TRBV7-8,TRBD2,TRBJ2-1,TGTGCCAGCAGCTTACGGGACCCGGGACTAGAAAACAATGAGCAGTTCTTC,CASSLRDPGLENNEQFF
TRBV19,TRBD1,TRBJ1-2,TGTGCCAGCAAAGCCACAGGGGCCTATGGCTACACCTTC,CASKATGAYGYTF
TRBV19,.,TRBJ2-5,TGTGCCAGTAGTACAGGGTTAGGAGAGACCCAGTACTTC,CASSTGLGETQYF